This T cell receptor beta chain is drawn from a study of CD8 T cells in ankylosing spondylitis. TCRdb re-called the 5' RACE reads through MiXCR, storing one row per CDR3 protein. The repertoire holds about 140,000 distinct CDR3 sequences, with 7% to 8% as singletons. This CDR3 is built from 16 residues. Germline V lookup: CDR1 MNHNS, CDR2 SASEGT. In its sample, this clonotype was seen many times. Its antigen remains unknown. The junction and the germline gene differ at one end; a read error may be behind it. Study-level results: Earlier work had already found some motif variants in reactive arthritis synovial fluid and blood.

Sequenced: blood, either unsorted or a sorted T cell fraction (not recorded which). The genes are TRBV6-1 and TRBJ2-1, with TRBD2 matching over 9 bases. This sequence originates from a female donor with ankylosing spondylitis or in good health (not recorded which). CDR3 bases: TGTGCCAGCAGTGATGACCTAGCGGGAATGGATGATGAGCAGTTTTTC. Protein: CASSDDLAGMDDEQFF.